This T cell receptor beta chain was sequenced during a study of identifying expanded T cells in peripheral blood. General study findings and limits: Variance in clone template counts between approximately 2-week samples significantly increased with total template count across all healthy donors.

Collection occurred without any documented infections or immune events in donors. A word on this clone: Its specificity is not known.

The CDR3 totals 12 residues. This table comes from immunoSEQ multiplex PCR, and its TCRdb copy is limited to in-frame clones, with some not included. Of about 80,000 clones in the sample, around 90% were seen once. The genes are TRBV21-1 and TRBJ2-1; the table's TRBD1 call for D was not verified on the DNA. TRBV21-1 is tagged as a pseudogene. Material: blood. The sequence came from a person aged 18-69 years in good health. CDR3 nucleotide sequence: TGTGCCAGCAGCACAACGACAGGTGATCGGTTCTTC. It is translated as CASSTTTGDRFF.